The clone carrying this T cell receptor (beta chain) was seen only a few times. TCRdb reanalysed the RACE reads using MiXCR and keeps one entry per CDR3 protein. Seen here are 280,000 or so distinct CDR3 sequences, roughly 7.7% observed once, and the top ten hold 1.2%. CDR1 ENHRY and CDR2 SYGVKD come from the germline V gene. Trimming removed 6 bases from V and 8 bases from J, with 8 bases in between. The CDR3 runs 11 residues. These data belong to a study of human T cells and chemical hapten exposure. Time point denoted: pre-sensitization, week 0. Treatment specified: therapeutic diphenylcyclopropenone sensitization with weekly scalp DPC.

This sequence joins TRBV10-3 and TRBJ2-1, with a tentative D call TRBD1 (6 bases). The material sequenced was whole blood, taken in connection with sensitization to the hapten diphenylcyclopropenone (DPC). The sequence derives from a man younger than 30 with alopecia areata. Some clones in this sample may be carry-over from other donors' samples. The CDR3 protein is CAIRQGYEQFF. In nucleotides, the CDR3 is TGTGCCATCAGACAGGGCTATGAGCAGTTCTTC.